The present T cell receptor (beta chain) was sequenced within a study of T cells after somatic rescue of genetic block. Clones were sequenced by immunoSEQ multiplex PCR, and TCRdb holds only the in-frame ones, with some missing. The table lists nearly 10,000 clones, 70% to 85% of them singletons. Trimming removed 8 bases at V and 8 bases at J, with 12 bases between. Per germline, CDR1 MDHEN and CDR2 SYDVKM. The CDR3 sequence is 12 residues long. The clonotype comes from a boy aged 5 to 17. Source material: peripheral blood mononuclear cells (PBMCs). V usage is TRBV28 and J usage is TRBJ2-2; possible D gene TRBD2, 5 bases. This CDR3 is CASRRSGGELFF. The CDR3 DNA reads TGTGCCAGCCGGCGGAGCGGAGGGGAGCTGTTTTTT. The complete variable domain, with remaining parts taken from reference TRBV28 and TRBJ2-2, reads DVKVTQSSRYLVKRTGEKVFLECVQDMDHENMFWYRQDPGLGLRLIYFSYDVKMKEKGDIPEGYSVSREKKERFSLILESASTNQTSMYLCASRRSGGELFFGEGSRLTVL.